This T cell receptor beta chain was profiled in a study of blood T cells in healthy people across ages (dated by TCRdb to about 2015). Notes on the research overall: In model experiments, template switching captured about one uniquely barcoded TCR beta cDNA molecule for every two T cells. To track age-related changes in TCR beta repertoire diversity, the study relied on deep sequencing normalized with unique cDNA molecular identifiers. Four age groups were formed from the donors: young (average approximately 15 years), middle-aged (approximately 39), aged (approximately 60) and long-lived (around 80). Donors of different ages were randomly distributed across sequencing lanes to avoid experimental bias. The study analyzed two additional independent replicas of 1 million unique cDNA reads from the same blood draw for two donors, one aged 18 to 30 and one aged 80 or older.

The donors were some 36 Caucasian individuals from Russia, aged 6 to 90 years, who were systemically healthy. Roughly 9 milliliters of peripheral blood were drawn from each donor into EDTA-treated Vacutainer tubes. Ficoll-Paque density-gradient centrifugation was used to isolate PBMCs, with at least 6 million per sample. Total RNA, at least 5 micrograms per sample, was extracted from PBMCs with Trizol reagent. Naive CD45RAhigh/CD27high T cell percentages were measured by flow cytometry on a PBMC aliquot from every donor. Its CDR3 holds 14 amino acids, cysteine through phenylalanine. Only the CDR3 DNA is retained, 42 bases long and in frame from the first base. The germline V gene (reference sequence) yields LGHDT for CDR1 and YNNKEL for CDR2. Study-wide conclusions, independent of this receptor: The percentage of naive T cells measured by flow cytometry correlated strongly with observed TCR beta diversity. The CMV infection status of donors was not known, potentially confounding age-related changes in expanded clonotypes. Because profiling used bulk unsorted PBMCs, naive and antigen-experienced compartments could not be compared conclusively. Compared with the aged group, more naive CD4+ T cells, fewer expanded clones and increased TCR diversity were shown by the long-lived group, suggesting age selection. Estimates of total diversity based on one million sequenced T cells were regarded as lower bounds and as underestimates. As age increased, observed TCR beta diversity per million T cells dropped in a roughly linear way, and a significant reduction was already evident by age 40.

This clonotype showed up just a few times. The target of this receptor is not known. At one end, the junction sequence differs from germline, possibly due to a read error. Library preparation employed 5' RACE. TCRdb names Illumina HiSeq 2500 as the instrument used. A second PCR of roughly 7 to 11 cycles was performed with a sample-barcoded 5' primer and a J-beta primer mix. A unique molecular identifier was introduced onto each TCR beta cDNA molecule by a template-switch 5' adaptor carrying 12 random nucleotides. At least 2.5 million CDR3-containing paired-end reads were obtained from each sample. First-strand cDNA synthesis was performed from all RNA using the Mint cDNA synthesis kit, with priming by a TRBC-specific oligonucleotide. All cDNA was treated with uracil-DNA glycosylase and then went through a first 18-cycle PCR with the universal primers M1SS and BC2_uni_R. Processing in the source paper ran as follows. For normalization, 1 million high-quality reads were randomly selected from each sample, with every read carrying a distinct molecular identifier. Reads with shared molecular identifiers were discarded instead of being binned into consensus sequences. MiTCR, with a Q25 quality threshold and the strictest error-elimination algorithm, was used for CDR3 identification, clonotype clustering and error correction. A nonparametric unseen species model with Euler transformation was used to estimate lower-bound total TCR beta diversity. The public sequencing data were trimmed at Q25 with fastp and processed into clonotypes with MiXCR by TCRdb, which kept only in-frame beta chains. Each CDR3 protein gets just one entry, which takes the most common genes and DNA from the rows behind it. TCRdb's processing, not the authors', yielded these V and J calls. The sample table lists around 1.5 million distinct CDR3 sequences, around 42% of them with a count of one. Approximately 7.9% of the sample rests with the top ten.

The TCR originated in a woman under 30 in good health. Sequencing was done on a sample of blood. Recombination joined TRBV3-1 with TRBJ2-5, and perhaps TRBD2 as D gene, on 6 matching bases. The nucleotide sequence is given as TGTGCCAGCAGCATCCGGCAAACGGGGGAGACTCAGTACTTC. It specifies CASSIRQTGETQYF.